The rows below give T cell receptor beta chains drawn from one sample of a study of T cell responses to AZD1222 COVID-19 vaccine. TCRdb's table, derived via immunoSEQ multiplex PCR, lists solely in-frame clones and lacks some. This table has approximately 190,000 clones, almost 95% appearing once. Here the sequenced sample was peripheral blood, taken on day 0 of AZD1222 vaccination. The receptors shown here come from an adult in good health. The CDR3 runs from the conserved cysteine through the conserved F or W. A D gene is named only where the DNA matches it firmly. Part of the rows lack a size; the others show once, few, many or a class for expanded clones.

- | TRBJ2-2 | TRBV4-2 | - | TGTGCCAGCAGCCAAGATAGGACGGGAGAGGCCACCGGGGAGCTGTTTTTT | CASSQDRTGEATGELFF
TRBD2 | TRBJ2-5 | TRBV28 | once | TGTGCCAGCAGTTTGCAACTAGCGGGAGGCCCAGAGACCCAGTACTTC | CASSLQLAGGPETQYF
- | TRBJ1-1 | TRBV29-1 | - | TGCAGCGTGGGGCTATGGGCTTTCTTT | CSVGLWAFF
TRBD2 | TRBJ2-1 | TRBV28 | - | TGTGCCAGCAGTGGCGGGAGGCACTACAATGAGCAGTTCTTC | CASSGGRHYNEQFF
- | TRBJ2-7 | TRBV5-6 | - | TGTGCCAGCAGCTTGGGAGGCGGATTTGGCGACGAGCAGTACTTC | CASSLGGGFGDEQYF
- | TRBJ1-2 | TRBV19 | - | TGTGCCAGTAAGAGAACAGGAACCAACTATGGCTACACCTTC | CASKRTGTNYGYTF
TRBD2 | TRBJ2-1 | TRBV15 | - | TGTGCCACCAGTCGGACTAGCGGGAGAAATGAGCAGTTCTTC | CATSRTSGRNEQFF
- | TRBJ1-6 | TRBV30 | - | TGTGCCTGGAGTGTACAAGGGAATTCACCCCTCCACTTT | CAWSVQGNSPLHF
- | TRBJ1-6 | TRBV18 | - | TGTGCCAGCTCACCACTCGATAATTCACCCCTCCACTTT | CASSPLDNSPLHF
- | TRBJ1-1 | TRBV5-1 | once | TGCGCCAGCAGCGACTATGGGGGAACGAGTGAAGCTTTCTTT | CASSDYGGTSEAFF
- | TRBJ1-5 | TRBV2 | - | TGTGCCAGCAGTGATGGGGCAGTCCAACCCCAGCATTTT | CASSDGAVQPQHF
TRBD1 | TRBJ1-5 | TRBV16 | - | TGTGCCAGCGGACAGGGGAATAGCAATCAGCCCCAGCATTTT | CASGQGNSNQPQHF
- | TRBJ1-2 | TRBV29-1 | - | TGCAGCGTTGCGGCGGGCTATGGCTACACCTTC | CSVAAGYGYTF
TRBD1 | TRBJ1-6 | TRBV9 | - | TGTGCCAGCAGCCCGAATGACAGGGCTTTTAGTGATTCACCCCTCCACTTT | CASSPNDRAFSDSPLHF
TRBD1 | TRBJ1-4 | TRBV19 | once | TGTGCCACACCGGACAGGAGGGGTGAAAAACTGTTTTTT | CATPDRRGEKLFF
TRBD1 | TRBJ2-7 | TRBV6-4 | - | TGTGCCCCTCAAACCAGGGGCAGGGGGAAGTCCTACGAGCAGTACTTC | CAPQTRGRGKSYEQYF
- | TRBJ1-2 | TRBV2 | - | TGTGCCAGCAAACTCGGGTCAACCGGAGGCTACACCTTC | CASKLGSTGGYTF
- | TRBJ1-6 | TRBV5-1 | once | TGCGCCAGCAGCCGCAACGGACAGAATAATTCACCCCTCCACTTT | CASSRNGQNNSPLHF
- | TRBJ1-3 | TRBV5-1 | - | TGCGCCAGCAGCTTGTCGTCCCGTGGAGGAAACACCATATATTTT | CASSLSSRGGNTIYF
- | TRBJ2-3 | TRBV6-6 | - | TGTGCCAGCACCGCACAGGGAAAGAAGACAGATACGCAGTATTTT | CASTAQGKKTDTQYF
- | TRBJ2-1 | TRBV6-5 | - | TGTGCCAGCAGTAAGCTTACGGGGCATGAGCAGTTCTTC | CASSKLTGHEQFF
TRBD1 | TRBJ1-1 | TRBV30 | - | TGTGCCTCGACAGGGGTGAACACTGAAGCTTTCTTT | CASTGVNTEAFF
- | TRBJ1-6 | TRBV5-6 | - | TGTGCCAGCAGCTTGTTCACTCACTGGGGCGCCAGATCGAATTCACCCCTCCACTTT | CASSLFTHWGARSNSPLHF
- | TRBJ2-5 | TRBV27 | - | TGTGCCAGCAGCACCAGGGTGGGGGAGACCCAGTACTTC | CASSTRVGETQYF
- | TRBJ1-1 | TRBV7-3 | - | TGTGCCAGCAGCTTAAAGTCCGCAGGGGTTGGTACTGAAGCTTTCTTT | CASSLKSAGVGTEAFF
TRBD1 | TRBJ2-1 | TRBV9 | - | TGTGCCAGCAGCGCCCTCGAGACAGGGTGGGGGCTCAATGAGCAGTTCTTC | CASSALETGWGLNEQFF
- | TRBJ1-1 | TRBV6-5 | - | TGTGCCAGCACCGTCGGGCGCTACAAGAACACTGAAGCTTTCTTT | CASTVGRYKNTEAFF
- | TRBJ1-1 | TRBV3-1/TRBV3-2 | - | TGTGCCAGCAGCCTGAACACTGAAGCTTTCTTT | CASSLNTEAFF
- | TRBJ1-4 | TRBV9 | - | TGTGCCAGCAGCTACGGTGGAGGAGGTAATGAAAAACTGTTTTTT | CASSYGGGGNEKLFF
TRBD1 | TRBJ2-5 | TRBV7-9 | - | TGTGCCAGCAGCTTCGACAGGGACCCACAAGAGACCCAGTACTTC | CASSFDRDPQETQYF
- | TRBJ1-1 | TRBV28 | - | TGTGCCAGCAGTTTGGGGGCTGAAGCTTTCTTT | CASSLGAEAFF
- | TRBJ2-1 | TRBV19 | - | TGTGCCAGTAGTGTGGCGGGGAGATACAATGAGCAGTTCTTC | CASSVAGRYNEQFF
- | TRBJ2-2 | TRBV28 | few | TGTGCCAGCAGTTTCCGTGGGACCGGGGAGCTGTTTTTT | CASSFRGTGELFF
TRBD1 | TRBJ2-7 | TRBV29-1 | - | TGCAGCGCTGGACAGGGGACCTACGAGCAGTACTTC | CSAGQGTYEQYF
TRBD1 | TRBJ1-1 | TRBV30 | once | TGTGCCTGGATTCGGGACAGGGTGGCTTTCTTT | CAWIRDRVAFF
TRBD1 | TRBJ2-5 | TRBV7-2 | - | TGTGCCAGCAGCTTAGTGACAGGGGGAAGAGAGACCCAGTACTTC | CASSLVTGGRETQYF
- | TRBJ1-1 | TRBV3-1/TRBV3-2 | - | TGTGCCAGCCTTGGTGAGACGAACACTGAAGCTTTCTTT | CASLGETNTEAFF
TRBD1 | TRBJ2-7 | TRBV19 | - | TGTGCCAGTAGTATCAAAGCCGGGACAGGATCGCTCTCCTACGAGCAGTACTTC | CASSIKAGTGSLSYEQYF
- | TRBJ1-5 | TRBV6-5 | once | TGTGCCAGCAGTTACGACCAAGAGAATCAGCCCCAGCATTTT | CASSYDQENQPQHF
TRBD2 | TRBJ2-1 | TRBV5-1 | once | TGCGCCAGCAGTCCTAGCGGGAGGGCCAGGAATGAGCAGTTCTTC | CASSPSGRARNEQFF
- | TRBJ1-3 | TRBV5-8 | once | TGTGCCAGCAGCCTCAGAGGGTCCGTGGCTGGAAACACCATATATTTT | CASSLRGSVAGNTIYF